Shown below are 4 T cell receptor beta chains from a single sample sequenced in a study of shared clonotypes between healthy human individuals (dated by TCRdb to between 2020 and 2021). Preparation of the library involved the immunoSEQ multiplex PCR assay. TCRdb carries this immuneACCESS record with in-frame sequences only. Its versions omit some clonotypes, under half of them owing to an unresolved V gene in the studies checked, with the rest unexplained. The sample data list 600,000 to 750,000 clones, and 55% to 75% of these were observed just once. The ten top clones hold under 2% of the sample. The sample taken for sequencing was memory CD4+ T cells sorted from blood. What this sample's cell subset or site label stands for: CD45RA-negative fraction. These TCRs come from a woman aged 25 to 45 in good health.

V is TRBV5-1 and J is TRBJ2-3; D gene uncertain. The germline V gene encodes CDR1 SGHRS and CDR2 YFSETQ. V dropped 3 bases and J dropped 5 bases, with 4 bases sitting between them. The CDR3 is 11 amino acids. CDR3 DNA: TGCGCCAGCAGCTCCCAAGATACGCAGTATTTT. It specifies CASSSQDTQYF. The full variable domain, completed using reference TRBV5-1 and TRBJ2-3, is KAGVTQTPRYLIKTRGQQVTLSCSPISGHRSVSWYQQTPGQGLQFLFEYFSETQRNKGNFPGRFSGRQFSNSRSEMNVSTLELGDSALYLCASSSQDTQYFGPGTRLTVL.

J is TRBJ2-2 and V is TRBV7-9, with D maybe TRBD2 (5 bases). The length of the CDR3 is 14 residues. V gave up 4 bases and J gave up 3 bases, with 9 bases separating them. Germline V gene lookup returns CDR1 SEHNR and CDR2 FQNEAQ (reference sequence). The CDR3 here is CASSSPADTGELFF. The CDR3, as DNA: TGTGCCAGCAGCTCCCCAGCGGACACCGGGGAGCTGTTTTTT.

This clone showed up just a few times. V usage is TRBV5-1 and J usage is TRBJ1-1; 9 bases agree with TRBD1. V shed 0 bases, J shed 10 bases, and the junction held 10 bases outside the gene matches. This CDR3 region has 15 residues. Germline loops: CDR1 SGHRS, CDR2 YFSETQ. The CDR3 DNA sequence: TGCGCCAGCAGCTTGGGGACAGGGGAAAGGCGGGTAGCTTTCTTT. This sequence encodes CASSLGTGERRVAFF.

Comment on this clone: This CDR3 is also generated by other DNA sequences in the sample. The chain uses TRBV7-9 and TRBJ2-1; TRBD2 is a possible D gene (6 bases). Trimming stripped 5 bases from V and 6 bases from J, with 11 bases between. Per the germline V gene, CDR1 is SEHNR and CDR2 is FQNEAQ (reference sequence). The CDR3 consists of 13 residues. The CDR3 loop reads CASSPRLGNEQFF. CDR3 bases: TGTGCCAGCAGCCCTAGACTAGGCAATGAGCAGTTCTTC.